The 27 T cell receptor beta chains presented below share a single source sample, sequenced in a study of neurological immune-mediated disorders. From the 5' RACE reads, TCRdb called clonotypes with MiXCR, one entry per CDR3 protein. Of about 62,000 distinct CDR3 sequences detected, around 5.2% appear once; the ten largest clones hold 3.4%. The source material was PBMCs. The receptors here all came from a woman in her forties or fifties with multiple sclerosis.

A word on this clonotype: A much larger clonotype is one base distant, so this may be a read error. The chain joins TRBV3-1 to TRBJ2-1; no clear D. Germline V gene lookup returns CDR1 LGHDT and CDR2 YNNKEL (reference sequence). This CDR3 has 15 amino acids. The CDR3 DNA reads TGTGTCAGCAGCCTCCGGGCCAGGACCTTCAATGAGCAGTTCTTC. It codes for CVSSLRARTFNEQFF.

This chain uses TRBV4-3 with TRBJ2-5; 7 bases are shared with TRBD2. This CDR3 comprises 14 residues. The V and J ends lost 5 bases and 5 bases, in that order; junction bases with no gene match: 8. In germline, CDR1 is LGHNA, CDR2 YSLEER. As DNA, the CDR3 is TGCGCCAGCAGCGTGCGACTAGCAGGGGAGACCCAGTACTTC. Its translation: CASSVRLAGETQYF.

This clonotype was detected many times. The chain combines TRBV20-1 with TRBJ2-1; a possible D gene is TRBD1 (7 bases). This CDR3 is built from 14 residues. Germline values: CDR1 DFQATT, CDR2 SNEGSKA (reference sequence). CDR3 DNA sequence: TGCAGCTCTGGACGGCAGGGGGGTAACACTGAGCAGTTCTTC. This gives the protein CSSGRQGGNTEQFF.

This clonotype was recorded many times. This chain connects TRBV7-2 to TRBJ2-3; 8 bases map to TRBD2. From germline, CDR1 is SGHTA and CDR2 FQGNSA. There are 18 residues in the CDR3. V gave up 1 base and J gave up 0 bases; unmatched junction bases: 9. As DNA, the CDR3 is TGTGCCAGCAGCTTAGGCCAGCGGGGGCCCTATAGCACAGATACGCAGTATTTT. Encoded protein: CASSLGQRGPYSTDTQYF.

This clonotype was detected many times. The chain couples TRBV6-2 or TRBV6-3 to TRBJ2-1, with 9 bases matching TRBD1. This CDR3 region has 15 residues. Germline V CDR1 and CDR2: MNHEY, SVGEGT. Trimming took 5 bases from V and 7 from J; bases not matched to a gene: 9. For the CDR3, the DNA is TGTGCCAGCAGTAATGGACAGGGGCGTCTGAATGAGCAGTTCTTC. Translating it yields CASSNGQGRLNEQFF.

This clonotype was counted at least ten times. In nucleotides, the CDR3 is TGTGCCAGCAGTTACGACGGGACCGTCCAAGAGACCCAGTACTTC. It yields the protein CASSYDGTVQETQYF. V usage is TRBV6-5 and J usage is TRBJ2-5, with D perhaps TRBD1 or TRBD2 (5 bases each). Trimming removed 2 bases at V and 1 base at J, with 11 bases between. The CDR3 runs 15 residues. Per germline, CDR1 MNHEY and CDR2 SVGAGI.

This clonotype was observed at least ten times. V gene TRBV5-6 combines with J gene TRBJ1-2; D ambiguous. Trimming removed 8 bases from V and 1 base from J, with 21 bases in between. Germline V gives CDR1 SGHDT, CDR2 YYEEEE. CDR3 length: 16 residues. The CDR3 DNA sequence: TGTGCCAGTTGCCCGTTGATTGAAGGGATTAACTATGGCTACACCTTC. This codes for CASCPLIEGINYGYTF.

This clonotype occurred many times. The rearrangement joins TRBV20-1 to TRBJ1-6, with a tentative D call TRBD1 (5 bases). The CDR3 has 14 residues. CDR1 DFQATT and CDR2 SNEGSKA come from the germline V gene (reference sequence). V lost 3 bases to trimming and J lost 7 bases, with 13 bases between them. The CDR3 DNA reads as TGCAGTGCTAGGCCCGAGGGGCCAAATTCACCCCTCCACTTT. Translated, it gives CSARPEGPNSPLHF.

This clonotype occurred many times. CDR3 in DNA: TGTGCCAGCAGTGACTCCGCGGGGGGGAGCACAGATACGCAGTATTTT. The encoded protein is CASSDSAGGSTDTQYF. The genes are TRBV6-4 and TRBJ2-3; 9 bases line up with TRBD2. Germline assignment: CDR1 MRHNA and CDR2 SNTAGT. This CDR3 is built from 16 residues. Trimming cost V 0 bases and J 0 bases; bases outside gene matches: 1.

There are many counts of this clonotype. V usage is TRBV20-1 and J usage is TRBJ1-4; TRBD1 might be the D (5 bases). Trimming removed 0 bases from V and 10 bases from J, with 12 bases in between. The CDR3 runs to 13 residues. CDR1 is DFQATT, CDR2 SNEGSKA, per germline (reference sequence). This CDR3 reads CSARDGTGGKLFF. CDR3 coding DNA: TGCAGTGCTAGAGATGGGACCGGAGGAAAACTGTTTTTT.

This clonotype was seen repeatedly, ten times or more. This chain joins TRBV6-2 or TRBV6-3 and TRBJ2-5; 8 bases are shared with TRBD1. Germline CDR1 and CDR2: MNHEY and SVGEGT. CDR3 size: 16 residues. The V segment lost 6 bases and the J segment 2 bases; nucleotides outside the gene matches: 11. The CDR3, as DNA: TGTGCCAGCAGGGGTCCCAGACAGGGGTATCAAGAGACCCAGTACTTC. It is translated as CASRGPRQGYQETQYF.

This clonotype appeared many times. The chain has TRBV5-5 and TRBJ1-1; 7 bases map to TRBD1. The germline V gene has CDR1 SGHKS and CDR2 YYEKEE (reference sequence). The CDR3 runs 14 residues. With V trimmed by 6 bases and J by 1 base, 6 bases remained unmatched. The CDR3 DNA reads as TGTGCCAGCAACCCGGGACAGTCGAACACTGAAGCTTTCTTT. It specifies CASNPGQSNTEAFF. Full variable domain (remainder filled in from reference TRBV5-5 and TRBJ1-1): DAGVTQSPTHLIKTRGQQVTLRCSPISGHKSVSWYQQVLGQGPQFIFQYYEKEERGRGNFPDRFSARQFPNYSSELNVNALLLGDSALYLCASNPGQSNTEAFFGQGTRLTVV.

This clonotype occurred many times. The genes are TRBV5-1 and TRBJ1-5; no clear D. There are 14 residues in the CDR3. The V gene lost 4 bases and the J gene lost 11 bases, with 19 bases spanning the gap. From germline, CDR1 is SGHRS and CDR2 YFSETQ. In DNA form, the CDR3 reads TGCGCCAGCAGCGTGGGCCTAGGTGAGGTGACCCAGCATTTT. It translates to CASSVGLGEVTQHF.

The rearrangement uses TRBV9 and TRBJ2-1, with D tentatively TRBD1 (5 bases). Trimming took 7 bases from V and 9 from J, leaving 20 bases between them. This CDR3 contains 14 residues. In germline, CDR1 is SGDLS, CDR2 YYNGEE. CDR3 loop: CASGRAGNVAEQFF. Here the CDR3 DNA reads TGTGCCAGCGGCCGGGCAGGGAATGTTGCTGAGCAGTTCTTC. Drawing the rest from reference TRBV9 and TRBJ2-1, the complete variable domain is DSGVTQTPKHLITATGQRVTLRCSPRSGDLSVYWYQQSLDQGLQFLIQYYNGEERAKGNILERFSAQQFPDLHSELNLSSLELGDSALYFCASGRAGNVAEQFFGPGTRLTVL.

In this sample, this clonotype turned up many times. This chain links TRBV7-6 with TRBJ2-7; D remains ambiguous. The V end lost 3 bases, the J end lost 3 bases, and 9 bases lay between the germline ends. Looked up from germline, CDR1 is SGHVS and CDR2 is FNYEAQ. The CDR3 consists of 13 residues. As DNA, the CDR3 is TGTGCCAGCAGCTTGGGCAGGAGCTACGAGCAGTACGTC. This sequence encodes CASSLGRSYEQYV.

This clonotype came up many times. V usage is TRBV7-6 and J usage is TRBJ2-3; TRBD2 matches at 7 bases. Germline CDR1 and CDR2: SGHVS and FNYEAQ. The CDR3 is 15 amino acids. With 5 bases clipped from V and 1 base from J, the junction kept 6 bases outside the gene matches. CDR3 DNA sequence: TGTGCCAGCAGCGGGTGGGCGGGGGGCACAGATACGCAGTATTTT. Its translation is CASSGWAGGTDTQYF.

The rearrangement joins TRBV12-3 or TRBV12-4 to TRBJ1-2; 7 bases agree with TRBD1. The CDR3 is 12 residues long. Trimming cost V 8 bases and J 4 bases; bases outside gene matches: 4. The CDR3 protein is CASGGQIYGYTF. CDR3 in DNA: TGTGCCAGCGGGGGACAGATCTATGGCTACACCTTC.

The table lists this clonotype with many counts. The rearrangement links TRBV7-2 to TRBJ2-3, with 10 bases lining up with TRBD2. The germline gives CDR1 SGHTA, CDR2 FQGNSA. This CDR3 has 16 amino acids. The V segment lost 3 bases and the J segment 2 bases; nucleotides outside the gene matches: 5. The CDR3 bases are TGTGCCAGCAGCTTTCTCAGCGGGGGGGCCACAGATACGCAGTATTTT. Its translation is CASSFLSGGATDTQYF.

This clonotype has at least ten counts. V usage is TRBV20-1 and J usage is TRBJ2-2; D may be TRBD1 (7 bases). Trimming removed 1 base from V and 8 bases from J, with 14 bases in between. The CDR3 spans 14 residues. Per germline, CDR1 DFQATT and CDR2 SNEGSKA (reference sequence). In DNA, the CDR3 is TGCAGTGCTAGAGTGGAGGGGGCTCGAGGGGAGCTGTTTTTT. Translation gives CSARVEGARGELFF.

This clonotype was counted ten times or more. This chain links TRBV20-1 with TRBJ2-1; 10 nucleotides agree with TRBD2. Germline CDR1 is DFQATT and CDR2 is SNEGSKA (reference sequence). This CDR3 has 15 amino acids. The V and J ends lost 6 bases and 2 bases, in that order; junction bases with no gene match: 7. For the CDR3, the DNA is TGCAGTGCCAACACTGGACTAGCGGCCTACAATGAGCAGTTCTTC. Amino acids: CSANTGLAAYNEQFF.

This clonotype was seen repeatedly, ten times or more. The chain employs TRBV24-1 and TRBJ2-3; D remains ambiguous. CDR1 is KGHDR, CDR2 SFDVKD, per germline. Deletions cut 3 bases from V and 0 bases from J, with 9 bases between. This CDR3 has 15 residues. The CDR3 bases are TGTGCCACCAGTGATCGAAGATTGAGCACAGATACGCAGTATTTT. It codes for CATSDRRLSTDTQYF.

Only a few counts were recorded for this clonotype. V usage is TRBV29-1 and J usage is TRBJ1-2; D is possibly TRBD1 (5 bases). There are 14 residues in the CDR3. CDR1 and CDR2 (germline): SQVTM, ANQGSEA. Trimming took 4 bases from V and 5 from J, leaving 17 bases between them. DNA of the CDR3: TGCAGCGTTGTTCCCATCGGGACGAATTATGGCTACACCTTC. As protein: CSVVPIGTNYGYTF.

The J gene is TRBJ1-2, the V gene TRBV29-1; no reliable D call. The CDR3 loop spans 12 amino acids. Germline assignment: CDR1 SQVTM and CDR2 ANQGSEA. Trimming took off 3 bases at V and 8 bases at J, with 13 bases between the two ends. CDR3 sequence reads: CSVEASGKGYTF. The CDR3 region has the DNA TGCAGCGTTGAGGCCAGCGGAAAAGGCTACACCTTC. Supplemented by reference TRBV29-1 and TRBJ1-2, the full variable domain reads SAVISQKPSRDICQRGTSLTIQCQVDSQVTMMFWYRQQPGQSLTLIATANQGSEATYESGFVIDKFPISRPNLTFSTLTVSNMSPEDSSIYLCSVEASGKGYTFGSGTRLTVV.

This clonotype was observed many times. The V and J genes are TRBV5-1 and TRBJ1-2; 8 nucleotides align to TRBD1. The CDR3 consists of 14 residues. The J segment lost 4 bases and the V segment lost 1 base, leaving 3 bases of the junction unmatched. CDR1 and CDR2 from the germline V gene are SGHRS and YFSETQ. CDR3 sequence reads: CASSLQGAGYGYTF. The CDR3 coding sequence is TGCGCCAGCAGCTTGCAGGGGGCCGGCTATGGCTACACCTTC.

This clonotype turned up a few times. One end of the junction fails to match germline, which may point to a read error. The genes are TRBV7-7 and TRBJ2-2; D gene unclear. The germline V gene has CDR1 SSHAT and CDR2 FNYEAQ (reference sequence). This CDR3 is built from 16 residues. In DNA, the CDR3 is TGTGCTAGCAGCCATCGCGGACCATTCAACACCGGGGAGCTGTTTTTT. Protein product: CASSHRGPFNTGELFF.

This clonotype was detected ten times or more. V is TRBV6-5 and J is TRBJ2-3, with 7 bases lining up with TRBD2. J lost 9 bases, V lost 6 bases, and 6 bases had no gene match. Germline loops: CDR1 MNHEY, CDR2 SVGAGI. This CDR3 comprises 12 residues. The CDR3 DNA is TGTGCCAGCAGGTCCGGGGGGTTCACGCAGTATTTT. It specifies CASRSGGFTQYF.

Turning to this clonotype: This may come from a read error, since a much larger clone is one base off. This chain links TRBV10-3 with TRBJ2-1, with D possibly TRBD1 on 6 matching bases. V lost 0 bases to trimming and J lost 4 bases, with 10 bases between them. CDR1 and CDR2 (germline): ENHRY, SYGVKD. The CDR3 consists of 15 residues. This CDR3 is CAISESRGVYNEQFF. DNA of the CDR3: TGTGCCATCAGTGAGTCCAGGGGCGTTTACAATGAGCAGTTCTTC.